This TCR beta chain was sequenced in a study of CD8 T cells in Susac syndrome. Trimming took 3 bases from V and 4 from J, leaving 19 bases between them. The CDR3 contains 16 residues. Germline values: CDR1 DFQATT, CDR2 SNEGSKA (reference sequence). In contrast to the negatively isolated CD8+ and CD4+ T cells, TEMRA cells were FACS-enriched. With random hexamers, about 0.5 to 1 ug RNA was reverse transcribed. With immunoSEQ multiplex PCR, TCR beta CDR3 was amplified across 54 Vbeta and 13 Jbeta. Via MiXCR, TCRdb re-called the immunoSEQ multiplex PCR reads, giving one row per CDR3 protein. The data contain about 47,000 distinct CDR3 sequences, around 92% of them singletons.

The source material was CD8+ T cells from PBMCs. The V and J genes are TRBV20-1 and TRBJ1-5; D possibly corresponds to TRBD1 (6 bases). The receptor was derived from a human donor in good health. CDR3 in amino acids: CSASPRDTIFNQPQHF. The CDR3 DNA sequence: TGCAGTGCTAGTCCCCGGGACACTATCTTTAATCAGCCCCAGCATTTT.